This is a list of T cell receptor beta chains from one sample in a study of blood T cell repertoires in COVID-19. The data were produced by immunoSEQ multiplex PCR, yet TCRdb's version contains in-frame clones alone and is incomplete. The top ten hold about 5% of the sample, which has roughly 97,000 clones, around 82% seen once. The sample comprised peripheral blood. These receptors were collected from a man in his 60s with acute or convalescent COVID-19. Each CDR3 is given with its conserved first and last residue. The order of the fields is CDR3 protein, CDR3 DNA, clone size, J gene, D gene, V gene. D genes are given only for firm matches. Part of the rows lack a size; the others show once, few, many or a class for expanded clones.

CASSLDYWETQYF	TGTGCCAGCAGCTTAGACTATTGGGAGACCCAGTACTTC	once	TRBJ2-5	.	TRBV5-5
CASAKGISSTDTQYF	TGTGCCAGCGCCAAGGGGATTTCAAGCACAGATACGCAGTATTTT	.	TRBJ2-3	.	TRBV25-1
CASSLDPRGNQPQHF	TGTGCCAGCAGCTTAGATCCCCGTGGCAATCAGCCCCAGCATTTT	once	TRBJ1-5	.	TRBV7-2
CASRIDGNYGYTF	TGTGCCAGCAGAATCGACGGGAACTATGGCTACACCTTC	medium-sized	TRBJ1-2	.	TRBV12-3/TRBV12-4
CASSYRDSSTDTQYF	TGTGCCAGCAGTTACCGGGACAGCAGCACAGATACGCAGTATTTT	.	TRBJ2-3	TRBD1	TRBV6-7
CASRETGDGANVLTF	TGTGCCAGCAGGGAGACAGGAGATGGGGCCAACGTCCTGACTTTC	.	TRBJ2-6	.	TRBV28
CASRTPGGWTDTQYF	TGTGCCAGCAGAACACCGGGGGGATGGACAGATACGCAGTATTTT	.	TRBJ2-3	TRBD2	TRBV11-2
CASSQIAGTGASGNTIYF	TGTGCCAGCTCGCAGATCGCCGGGACAGGGGCCTCTGGAAACACCATATATTTT	.	TRBJ1-3	TRBD1	TRBV18
CASSIDGGLNTEAFF	TGTGCCAGTAGTATAGACGGGGGACTGAACACTGAAGCTTTCTTT	.	TRBJ1-1	.	TRBV19
CASSWNPQGNYGYTF	TGTGCCAGCAGTTGGAATCCCCAGGGAAACTATGGCTACACCTTC	once	TRBJ1-2	.	TRBV27
CASSKVEGALTTDTQYF	TGTGCCAGCAGCAAAGTAGAGGGGGCCCTTACCACAGATACGCAGTATTTT	once	TRBJ2-3	.	TRBV21-1
CASSRGTGDGYTF	TGTGCCAGCAGCCGCGGGACAGGGGATGGCTACACCTTC	.	TRBJ1-2	TRBD1	TRBV3-1/TRBV3-2
CASSLGDSGGRSSEQYF	TGTGCCAGCAGCTTAGGGGACTCAGGAGGGAGGTCGAGCGAGCAGTACTTC	.	TRBJ2-7	.	TRBV7-9
CASSATGQGGELFF	TGTGCCAGCAGCGCGACCGGACAGGGCGGGGAGCTGTTTTTT	.	TRBJ2-2	TRBD1	TRBV2
CASSQVQFNNQPQHF	TGCGCCAGCAGCCAAGTTCAGTTTAATAATCAGCCCCAGCATTTT	.	TRBJ1-5	.	TRBV4-1
CASSKYILAGGGSDTQYF	TGTGCCAGCAGTAAATATATTTTGGCGGGAGGTGGATCAGATACGCAGTATTTT	few	TRBJ2-3	TRBD2	TRBV7-2
CASSEAEGYTEAFF	TGTGCCAGCAGTGAAGCGGAGGGGTACACTGAAGCTTTCTTT	.	TRBJ1-1	.	TRBV2
CASSSGLHNEQFF	TGTGCCAGCAGCTCGGGACTCCACAATGAGCAGTTCTTC	once	TRBJ2-1	.	TRBV7-2
CASSLEAGANVLTF	TGCGCCAGCAGCTTAGAGGCCGGGGCCAACGTCCTGACTTTC	.	TRBJ2-6	.	TRBV5-1
CASSIWTGSTDTQYF	TGTGCCAGTAGTATATGGACAGGCAGCACAGATACGCAGTATTTT	.	TRBJ2-3	TRBD1	TRBV19
CASSRRTSGSLGDTQYF	TGTGCCAGCAGCCGAAGGACTAGCGGGAGTTTAGGAGATACGCAGTATTTT	.	TRBJ2-3	TRBD2	TRBV5-6
CAWSVLGELFF	TGTGCCTGGAGTGTACTCGGGGAGCTGTTTTTT	.	TRBJ2-2	.	TRBV30
CASSPPPGNNEQFF	TGTGCCAGCTCACCACCTCCAGGGAACAATGAGCAGTTCTTC	.	TRBJ2-1	.	TRBV18
CASSAEPSTDTQYF	TGTGCCAGCAGCGCGGAACCCAGCACAGATACGCAGTATTTT	.	TRBJ2-3	.	TRBV5-8
CASSLGGRIYNEQFF	TGTGCCAGCAGCTTGGGGGGAAGGATCTACAATGAGCAGTTCTTC	.	TRBJ2-1	.	TRBV7-8
CASSELTVQETQYF	TGTGCCAGCAGTGAATTGACAGTTCAAGAGACCCAGTACTTC	few	TRBJ2-5	.	TRBV2
CASSQDPRTSGNYNEQFF	TGCGCCAGCAGCCAAGACCCACGAACTAGCGGGAATTACAATGAGCAGTTCTTC	few	TRBJ2-1	TRBD2	TRBV4-1
CASSLAGLSDNEQFF	TGCGCCAGCAGCTTGGCAGGGTTATCAGACAATGAGCAGTTCTTC	.	TRBJ2-1	.	TRBV5-1
CASSLMWGQGEISPLHF	TGTGCCAGCAGCTTAATGTGGGGACAGGGGGAAATTTCACCCCTCCACTTT	.	TRBJ1-6	TRBD1	TRBV7-2
CASSLAGMRQGNLRKSPLHF	TGTGCCAGCAGCTTAGCGGGTATGCGACAGGGGAATTTGAGGAAATCACCCCTCCACTTT	.	TRBJ1-6	TRBD1	TRBV7-2
CAISEGLAGETQYF	TGTGCCATCAGTGAGGGACTAGCGGGTGAGACCCAGTACTTC	.	TRBJ2-5	TRBD2	TRBV10-3
CATVRGSNSGELFF	TGTGCCACAGTTAGGGGATCTAACTCCGGGGAGCTGTTTTTT	.	TRBJ2-2	.	TRBV2
CASSLTTSGPYNEQFF	TGCGCCAGCAGCTTGACCACTAGCGGTCCCTACAATGAGCAGTTCTTC	.	TRBJ2-1	TRBD2	TRBV5-1
CASSYSRLTYEQYF	TGTGCCAGCAGTTACTCGCGCTTAACCTACGAGCAGTACTTC	.	TRBJ2-7	.	TRBV6-5
CASSYSRGALEQYF	TGTGCCAGCAGTTACTCACGGGGGGCCCTCGAGCAGTACTTC	.	TRBJ2-7	.	TRBV6-5
CASSPYAQGGGTEAFF	TGTGCCAGCAGCCCTTACGCACAGGGAGGGGGCACTGAAGCTTTCTTT	.	TRBJ1-1	.	TRBV7-6
CASIGGGAGKETQYF	TGTGCCAGCATCGGCGGGGGGGCAGGGAAAGAGACCCAGTACTTC	.	TRBJ2-5	TRBD2	TRBV28
CASSDYWRGETQYF	TGTGCCAGCAGTGATTATTGGAGAGGAGAGACCCAGTACTTC	.	TRBJ2-5	.	TRBV6-1
CASSEAGRGAEKLFF	TGTGCCAGCAGTGAAGCGGGGAGGGGAGCGGAAAAACTGTTTTTT	.	TRBJ1-4	.	TRBV6-1
CASSYSGGMAFF	TGTGCCAGCAGTTACTCGGGGGGTATGGCTTTCTTT	.	TRBJ1-1	.	TRBV6-5
CASRQGASGYTF	TGTGCCAGCAGGCAGGGGGCATCTGGCTACACCTTC	.	TRBJ1-2	TRBD1	TRBV2
CASSEVATSRSTQYF	TGTGCCAGCAGTGAAGTGGCGACTAGCCGAAGTACGCAGTATTTT	.	TRBJ2-3	TRBD2	TRBV2
CASSPLAGDIYNEQFF	TGTGCCAGTAGCCCACTAGCGGGAGACATCTACAATGAGCAGTTCTTC	once	TRBJ2-1	TRBD2	TRBV19
CASSSTWETEAFF	TGTGCCAGCAGCTCGACATGGGAGACTGAAGCTTTCTTT	.	TRBJ1-1	.	TRBV11-3
CASSSILAGGPDEQFF	TGTGCCAGCAGTTCAATTCTAGCGGGGGGGCCAGATGAGCAGTTCTTC	.	TRBJ2-1	TRBD2	TRBV7-9
CASSQEEGQYNEQFF	TGTGCCAGCAGCCAAGAAGAGGGTCAATACAATGAGCAGTTCTTC	.	TRBJ2-1	.	TRBV4-2
CASSPRSNQPQHF	TGTGCCAGCAGTCCGCGTAGCAATCAGCCCCAGCATTTT	.	TRBJ1-5	.	TRBV27
CASSLPTRQGGRSYEQYF	TGTGCCAGCAGCCTGCCGACAAGACAGGGGGGTCGATCCTACGAGCAGTACTTC	.	TRBJ2-7	TRBD1	TRBV7-2
CAGSPPNNEQFF	TGTGCTGGTAGCCCTCCCAACAATGAGCAGTTCTTC	.	TRBJ2-1	.	TRBV2
CASSLVAGAGVSTDTQYF	TGTGCCAGCAGCTTAGTTGCGGGAGCGGGGGTAAGCACAGATACGCAGTATTTT	once	TRBJ2-3	TRBD2	TRBV7-2
CASSDVGGTYEQYF	TGTGCCAGCAGTGATGTGGGCGGGACCTACGAGCAGTACTTC	once	TRBJ2-7	.	TRBV2
CASSTGQGKSTGANVLTF	TGTGCCAGCAGCACAGGACAGGGGAAGTCAACTGGGGCCAACGTCCTGACTTTC	.	TRBJ2-6	TRBD1	TRBV7-9
CASSRGGENIQYF	TGTGCCAGCTCACGAGGAGGGGAAAACATTCAGTACTTC	.	TRBJ2-4	.	TRBV18
CASSPSAGLAGELFF	TGCGCCAGCAGCCCCTCAGCGGGACTGGCCGGGGAGCTGTTTTTT	.	TRBJ2-2	TRBD2	TRBV4-3
CASSQDWAATDTQYF	TGTGCCAGCAGCCAAGATTGGGCAGCCACAGATACGCAGTATTTT	.	TRBJ2-3	.	TRBV4-2
CASSLGLGKTQYF	TGTGCCAGCAGTCTAGGACTAGGGAAGACCCAGTACTTC	.	TRBJ2-5	TRBD2	TRBV7-2
CASSPGGGRYTEAFF	TGTGCCAGCAGCCCGGGGGGGGGCCGGTACACTGAAGCTTTCTTT	.	TRBJ1-1	.	TRBV5-4
CASSWTGQKNIQYF	TGTGCCAGCAGCTGGACGGGACAGAAAAACATTCAGTACTTC	once	TRBJ2-4	TRBD1	TRBV5-8
CASSAGLAGYNEQFF	TGTGCCAGCAGTGCGGGACTAGCGGGATACAATGAGCAGTTCTTC	.	TRBJ2-1	TRBD2	TRBV3-1/TRBV3-2
CASTAGGSYEQYF	TGCGCCAGCACCGCCGGAGGTTCCTACGAGCAGTACTTC	.	TRBJ2-7	.	TRBV5-1